This passage covers 14 T cell receptor beta chains from one sample sequenced in a study of blood T cell repertoires in COVID-19. Assay used: immunoSEQ multiplex PCR; TCRdb lists only in-frame clones, some missing. The sample lists over 35,000 clones, 85% occurring once. The sequenced material came from peripheral blood. Source of these receptors: a human donor in a cohort sampled during active COVID-19.

CDR3 DNA: TGTGCCAGCAGCCGGGCGACAGGGGCGGAAAAACTGTTTTTT. This gives the protein CASSRATGAEKLFF. V and J are TRBV6-5 and TRBJ1-4; 8 bases map to TRBD1. There are 14 residues in the CDR3. Germline CDR1 is MNHEY and CDR2 is SVGAGI. The V gene end was trimmed by 6 bases and the J gene end by 8 bases; junction bases not matched to a gene: 8.

The chain links TRBV7-8 to TRBJ2-3; 7 nucleotides line up with TRBD2. The CDR3 contains 12 residues. After removal of 2 bases from V and 9 bases from J, the junction contained 2 bases not matched to a gene. CDR1 and CDR2 (germline): SGHVS, FQNEAQ. For the CDR3, the DNA is TGTGCCAGCAGCTTAAGGGAGGGAACGCAGTATTTT. Amino acids: CASSLREGTQYF.

This chain connects TRBV4-2 to TRBJ1-6; the D is unclear. V gave up 5 bases and J gave up 4 bases, with 15 bases separating them. Germline V gene sequence: CDR1 LGHNA, CDR2 YNFKEQ. The CDR3 is 16 amino acids. The CDR3 DNA is TGTGCCAGCAGCAAAGCAGGAGGTTTTTATAATTCACCCCTCCACTTT. Protein sequence: CASSKAGGFYNSPLHF.

The rearrangement links TRBV6-1 to TRBJ2-7; 10 bases line up with TRBD1. CDR3 length equals 14 residues. In germline, CDR1 is MNHNS, CDR2 SASEGT. V trimming: 3 bases; J trimming: 7 bases; junction bases outside the gene matches: 6. The CDR3 here is CASSDRDRGREQYF. The CDR3 DNA follows: TGTGCCAGCAGTGATAGGGACAGGGGAAGAGAGCAGTACTTC.

The V gene is TRBV7-9, the J gene TRBJ2-1; D unresolved. V was trimmed by 0 bases and J by 7 bases, leaving 4 bases between them. The CDR3 runs 12 residues. Germline loops: CDR1 SEHNR, CDR2 FQNEAQ (reference sequence). The CDR3 sequence is CASSLARNEQFF. The CDR3 DNA reads TGTGCCAGCAGCTTAGCCAGGAATGAGCAGTTCTTC.

The chain carries TRBV6-5 and TRBJ2-1, with 11 bases matching TRBD2. V lost 4 bases, J lost 6 bases, and 5 bases stayed unmatched. The CDR3 has 15 residues. The V gene's germline CDR1 is MNHEY and CDR2 SVGAGI. The CDR3 nucleotides read TGTGCCAGCAGTTTTAGCGGGGGGGCGGGCAATGAGCAGTTCTTC. Translated: CASSFSGGAGNEQFF.

As DNA, the CDR3 is TGTGCCAGCAGTTTTGGAGTAGGGGTTGGCTACACCTTC. Translation: CASSFGVGVGYTF. The chain recombines TRBV12-3 or TRBV12-4 with TRBJ1-2, with a tentative D call TRBD1 (5 bases). V shed 3 bases and J shed 7 bases, with 12 bases lying between them. There are 13 residues in the CDR3.

For the CDR3, the DNA is TGTGCCAGCAGCCGCCGGGACAGGGATAATCAGCCCCAGCATTTT. Translation: CASSRRDRDNQPQHF. The rearrangement uses TRBV2 and TRBJ1-5; 9 bases match TRBD1. Losses at the gene ends were 6 bases for V and 4 bases for J; bases not matched to a gene: 7. This CDR3 is built from 15 residues. CDR1 is SNHLY, CDR2 FYNNEI, per germline. The variable domain in full, with the rest retrieved from reference TRBV2 and TRBJ1-5, is EPEVTQTPSHQVTQMGQEVILRCVPISNHLYFYWYRQILGQKVEFLVSFYNNEISEKSEIFDDQFSVERPDGSNFTLKIRSTKLEDSAMYFCASSRRDRDNQPQHFGDGTRLSIL.

V and J are TRBV12-3 or TRBV12-4 and TRBJ2-3; D unclear. The V end was cut by 8 bases, the J end by 3 bases, with 12 bases between. The CDR3 covers 13 residues. The DNA for the CDR3 is TGTGCCAGCGCCGCGGCCCGGACAGATACGCAGTATTTT. This sequence encodes CASAAARTDTQYF.

V is TRBV2 and J is TRBJ2-2; 8 bases fit TRBD2. V lost 3 bases to trimming and J lost 1 base; unmatched junction nucleotides: 4. This CDR3 is built from 16 residues. Germline values: CDR1 SNHLY, CDR2 FYNNEI. CDR3 coding DNA: TGTGCCAGCAGTGACAGTGCGGGGGGGAACACCGGGGAGCTGTTTTTT. Protein: CASSDSAGGNTGELFF.

This clone was picked up a small number of times. This chain uses TRBV28 with TRBJ1-6; no definite D call. Per germline, CDR1 MDHEN and CDR2 SYDVKM. V was cut by 5 bases and J by 1 base, with 12 bases left in between. CDR3 length equals 16 residues. The CDR3 coding sequence is TGTGCCAGCAGTCCTACTGCCGGGTCCTATAATTCACCCCTCCACTTT. Translated: CASSPTAGSYNSPLHF.

This clone was seen more than once but under ten times. The chain combines TRBV5-6 with TRBJ1-2, with TRBD1 identical over 7 bases. This CDR3 has 14 residues. Germline CDR1 and CDR2: SGHDT and YYEEEE. Germline trimming cut 0 bases from V and 2 bases from J; bases unmatched to any gene: 1. The CDR3 spells CASSLETGNYGYTF. CDR3 DNA: TGTGCCAGCAGCTTGGAGACAGGGAACTATGGCTACACCTTC.

The genes are TRBV11-1 and TRBJ2-5; D perhaps matches TRBD2 (6 bases). Trimming pared 4 bases from V and 7 bases from J, leaving 16 bases between. The V gene's germline CDR1 is SGHAT and CDR2 FQDESV (reference sequence). The CDR3 length is 14 residues. The CDR3 DNA reads as TGTGCCAGCAGCTCAGATCAGGAGGGACTGACCCAGTACTTC. It encodes CASSSDQEGLTQYF.

The gene calls are TRBV11-3 and TRBJ2-1; 8 bases align to TRBD2. The CDR3 sequence is 14 residues long. Unmatched junction bases numbered 5, after V lost 0 bases and J lost 10 bases. Germline loops: CDR1 SGHNT, CDR2 YENEEA. CDR3 sequence: CASSLDRGGREQFF. The DNA of the CDR3 is TGTGCCAGCAGCTTAGATCGGGGGGGGCGCGAGCAGTTCTTC.